This entry lists 4 T cell receptor beta chains sequenced from one sample in a study of Graves' ophthalmopathy and Graves' hyperthyroidism. RNA transcripts were the template, and TCR beta CDR3 regions were amplified from them. The library came from an HTBI-primed first-round RT-PCR and a second-round multiplex PCR. TCRdb fed the multiplex PCR reads into MiXCR, producing one record per CDR3 protein. The top ten hold approximately 6.9% of the sample, which has about 620,000 distinct CDR3 sequences, 22% seen once. Sequencing used peripheral blood. These receptors all stem from a woman aged 18-35 years with stable Graves' hyperthyroidism. Some clones in this sample may be carry-over from other donors' samples.

This chain connects TRBV5-1 to TRBJ2-2, with D possibly being TRBD2 (5 bases). V was cut by 1 base and J by 5 bases, with 12 bases left in between. Germline V gene sequence: CDR1 SGHRS, CDR2 YFSETQ. The CDR3 is 15 residues long. The CDR3 bases are TGCGCCAGCAGCTTGAGCGGACCCATAACCGGGGAGCTGTTTTTT. Protein sequence: CASSLSGPITGELFF. The whole variable domain, filled in from reference TRBV5-1 and TRBJ2-2, reads KAGVTQTPRYLIKTRGQQVTLSCSPISGHRSVSWYQQTPGQGLQFLFEYFSETQRNKGNFPGRFSGRQFSNSRSEMNVSTLELGDSALYLCASSLSGPITGELFFGEGSRLTVL.

This chain connects TRBV5-1 to TRBJ1-1; TRBD1 matches 7 bases. CDR3 length: 16 amino acids. In germline, CDR1 is SGHRS, CDR2 YFSETQ. J gave up 4 bases and V 6 bases, and 15 bases lay outside the gene matches. CDR3 residues: CASNLGHGQAGTEAFF. CDR3 bases: TGCGCCAGCAACCTGGGGCACGGACAGGCTGGCACTGAAGCTTTCTTT.

This clonotype was counted many times. The V and J genes are TRBV12-3 or TRBV12-4 and TRBJ2-7, with no clear D. Trimming removed 3 bases at V and 4 bases at J, with 10 bases between. The CDR3 loop spans 13 amino acids. This chain's CDR3 is CASSFLGNYEQYF. CDR3 DNA: TGTGCCAGCAGTTTCTTAGGGAATTACGAGCAGTACTTC.

Details on this clonotype: An end of the junction does not agree with germline; a read error may underlie this. V and J are TRBV6-1 and TRBJ2-7, with 9 bases that match TRBD2. The CDR3 runs 14 residues. Germline CDR1 MNHNS, CDR2 SASEGT. CDR3 sequence: CASRRLADSYDQYF. CDR3 nucleotide sequence: TGTGCCAGCAGAAGACTAGCGGATTCCTACGATCAGTACTTC.